The 8 T cell receptor beta chains presented below share a single source sample, sequenced in a study of blood T cell repertoires in COVID-19. Libraries were prepared by immunoSEQ multiplex PCR; TCRdb keeps only in-frame clonotypes and omits some of them. Of roughly 200,000 clones in the sample, nearly 90% were seen once. Sequenced: peripheral blood. The source is a man aged 50 to 59 with acute or convalescent COVID-19.

This rearrangement joins TRBV10-3 to TRBJ1-1; unclear D gene. The CDR3 runs 15 residues. V was clipped by 0 bases and J by 4 bases, with 12 bases between them. Germline V gives CDR1 ENHRY, CDR2 SYGVKD. This CDR3 is CAISESTGVGTEAFF. The CDR3 region has the DNA TGTGCCATCAGTGAGTCAACGGGTGTGGGCACTGAAGCTTTCTTT.

Turning to this clone: One end of the junction does not line up with germline, which may come from a read error. The rearrangement joins TRBV2 to TRBJ1-4, with TRBD1 as a possible D gene (5 bases). CDR3 length: 16 residues. In germline, CDR1 is SNHLY, CDR2 FYNNEI. The CDR3 here is CAGRRTPYATNEKLFF. In DNA form, the CDR3 reads TGTGCCGGCAGGAGGACACCCTACGCAACTAATGAAAAACTGTTTTTT.

This clone was counted once. The rearrangement joins TRBV3-1 (or the pseudogene TRBV3-2) to TRBJ2-4, with 13 positions matching TRBD2. The germline gives CDR1 LGHDT, CDR2 YNNKEL (reference sequence). The CDR3 totals 20 residues. V was clipped by 4 bases and J by 0 bases; unmatched bases: 12. CDR3 protein: CASSLLTPGLAGLAKNIQYF. The CDR3 DNA reads as TGTGCCAGCAGCCTCCTTACCCCGGGACTAGCGGGACTAGCCAAAAACATTCAGTACTTC.

Only one count was recorded for this clone. The rearrangement uses TRBV6-2 or TRBV6-3 and TRBJ1-2; unclear D gene. CDR1 is MNHEY and CDR2 is SVGEGT in the germline V gene. V dropped 2 bases and J dropped 4 bases, with 5 bases sitting between them. This CDR3 has 12 residues. CDR3 nucleotides: TGTGCCAGCAGTTACAGGAGCTATGGCTACACCTTC. It translates to CASSYRSYGYTF.

The chain employs TRBV4-2 and TRBJ2-1, with TRBD2 identical over 10 bases. The CDR3 totals 17 residues. CDR1 and CDR2 (germline): LGHNA, YNFKEQ. After removal of 0 bases from V and 7 bases from J, the junction contained 9 bases not matched to a gene. The CDR3 is CASSQDELVAGGNEQFF. DNA of the CDR3: TGTGCCAGCAGCCAAGATGAGTTAGTAGCGGGGGGTAATGAGCAGTTCTTC.

The V gene is TRBV6-2 or TRBV6-3, the J gene TRBJ2-7; TRBD2 might be the D (5 bases). The CDR3 contains 14 residues. The ends were cut back, 0 bases at V and 2 bases at J, with 8 bases in the middle. Germline CDR1 and CDR2: MNHEY and SVGEGT. CDR3 DNA sequence: TGTGCCAGCAGTTACTCCCGAGGGCCCTACGAGCAGTACTTC. This sequence encodes CASSYSRGPYEQYF.

The chain uses TRBV21-1 and TRBJ1-3; the table calls TRBD1, which could not be checked here. TRBV21-1 is designated a pseudogene. The CDR3 is made up of 14 amino acids. The CDR3 protein is CASRPGQEGNTIYF. The CDR3 DNA sequence: TGTGCCAGCAGGCCGGGACAGGAAGGAAACACCATATATTTT.

This sequence joins TRBV5-3 and TRBJ2-5; the D gene is possibly TRBD2 (5 bases). Being an ORF, TRBV5-3 has a function that is uncertain. Trimming took off 0 bases at V and 5 bases at J, with 8 bases between the two ends. The CDR3 spans 13 residues. CDR3 residues: CARSLEGGETQYF. CDR3 sequence (DNA): TGTGCCAGAAGCTTGGAGGGCGGGGAGACCCAGTACTTC.